Detailed here is one TCR beta chain. Thawed PBMCs were rested overnight at 37°C with roughly 200 IU/ml IL-2 before regulatory T cell sorting. Measured with immunoSEQ multiplex PCR; TCRdb has only the in-frame clones, and not every one. The sample lists 60,000 or so clones, roughly 88% occurring once. These data come from a study of Tregs in tolerant kidney transplant recipients. V gave up 4 bases and J gave up 5 bases; unmatched junction bases: 15. The germline gives CDR1 SGHNT, CDR2 YYREEE (reference sequence). This CDR3 has 16 amino acids. The V call is TRBV5-4, the J call TRBJ2-7, with 7 bases matching TRBD2. The TCR originated in a human donor who received a combined kidney and bone marrow transplant. The sequencing used Tregs from blood, collected before the transplant. The CDR3 reads CASSLVIGGRGNEQYF. In DNA, the CDR3 is TGTGCCAGCAGCCTGGTGATCGGCGGGAGAGGTAACGAGCAGTACTTC.